This T cell receptor beta chain stems from a study of T cell repertoires in cytomegalovirus infection. Study context: Matching HLA type and CMV infection were both indicated by public TCR beta signatures. Study results and caveats: Frequencies of public TCR beta families were cumulated, and this identified carriers of CMV plus the relevant HLA. The ex vivo response was dominated by HLA-C-restricted CMV-specific TCR beta clonotypes.

TCRdb passed the reads through MiXCR, listing each CDR3 protein once. The table has roughly 600,000 distinct CDR3 sequences, 20% to 25% seen once; the top ten hold less than 9.5%. This clonotype has a handful of counts. The antigen remains undetermined. This receptor was identified in a human donor in good health (CMV status not recorded). Some clones in this sample may be carry-over from other donors' samples. Sequencing input: CD8+ T cells from PBMCs.

In DNA form, the CDR3 reads TGCAGCGTTGTTACAGGGGACTCCTACGAGCAGTACTTC. This sequence encodes CSVVTGDSYEQYF. The chain combines TRBV29-1 with TRBJ2-7, with TRBD1 matching 7 bases. V lost 4 bases and J lost 0; bases outside the gene matches: 3. This CDR3 comprises 13 residues. CDR1 and CDR2 from the germline V gene are SQVTM and ANQGSEA.